What follows describes a single T cell receptor (beta chain). Antigen: not known. The data are from a study of radiation and T cells in renal cell carcinoma. Clones were read by immunoSEQ multiplex PCR, and TCRdb kept only the in-frame ones, dropping some. The sample yields over 35,000 clones, roughly 80% seen once. Time point specified: blood 4 weeks post-SBRT, at nephrectomy. Treatment: 15 Gy SBRT to primary tumor, nephrectomy 4 weeks later. Nephrectomy followed 15 Gy stereotactic body radiation by 4 weeks. Radiation-treated patients gave blood at baseline, week 2 and week 4. The CDR3 sequence is 14 residues long. V was clipped by 5 bases and J by 3 bases, with 14 bases between them. CDR1 is SEHNR and CDR2 is FQNEAQ in the germline V gene (reference sequence). Study conclusions and caveats: In blood, top tumor clones expanded by 2 weeks, shrinking by 4.

The sample here was blood, taken from a patient whose treatment included radiotherapy and nephrectomy. This sequence was found in a woman aged 70-85 years with renal cell carcinoma. J is TRBJ2-7 and V is TRBV7-9, with D perhaps TRBD1 (6 bases). The DNA for the CDR3 is TGTGCCAGCAGCACCTGGGGGCAGAACTACGAGCAGTACTTC. Translating it yields CASSTWGQNYEQYF.